The sequence of this T cell receptor (beta chain) was determined in a study of blood T cell repertoires in COVID-19. Study details: Samples taken during acute and convalescent COVID-19 were collected in the United States, Italy and Spain. In each case, the material was cDNA or gDNA derived from T cells, B-cell-depleted T cells, or PBMCs.

This clone was detected once. Study processing details: The authors estimated nucleated cell counts from reference gene primer amplification. TCRdb's copy holds only in-frame clones and misses some; the assay was immunoSEQ multiplex PCR. V and J calls and clone size are given by that table; D and trimming were obtained from the DNA. The sample records more than 70,000 clones, 65% to 90% being singletons. Germline V CDR1 and CDR2: KGHSH, LQKENI. V trimming: 4 bases; J trimming: 5 bases; junction bases outside the gene matches: 0. The CDR3 covers 14 residues. The sequencing sample was made of peripheral blood. This rearrangement joins TRBV18 to TRBJ1-4; 11 bases line up with TRBD1. The receptor's source is a man in his fifties or sixties with acute or convalescent COVID-19. The CDR3 DNA sequence: TGTGCCAGCTCACGGGACAGGGGGAATGAAAAACTGTTTTTT. Its protein is CASSRDRGNEKLFF. The full variable domain, completed using reference TRBV18 and TRBJ1-4, is NAGVMQNPRHLVRRRGQEARLRCSPMKGHSHVYWYRQLPEEGLKFMVYLQKENIIDESGMPKERFSAEFPKEGPSILRIQQVVRGDSAAYFCASSRDRGNEKLFFGSGTQLSVL.